This T cell receptor beta chain was sequenced in a study of blood T cell repertoires in COVID-19. Background on the study: The United States, Italy and Spain were the sources of the acute and convalescent COVID-19 samples.

The CDR3 consists of 16 residues. Trimming took off 3 bases at V and 3 bases at J, with 15 bases between the two ends. CDR1 and CDR2 from the germline V gene are PRHDT and FYEKMQ (reference sequence). The Seattle patients joined while their infection was active and were tracked longitudinally afterward. In the source study's methods: Amplification with reference gene primers provided the estimates of nucleated cell counts. The repertoire was sequenced with immunoSEQ multiplex PCR; TCRdb's copy has only in-frame clones and lacks some. That table furnishes V, J and clone size, whereas the DNA furnished D and trimming. The table records approximately 290,000 clones, over 75% of them present only once.

Specimen: peripheral blood. The J gene is TRBJ2-1, the V gene TRBV13; D perhaps matches TRBD1 (6 bases). The source is a human donor with COVID-19, enrolled during active disease. The donor label of this sample is uncertain. This CDR3 is CASSFAGTSVYNEQFF. Here the CDR3 DNA reads TGTGCCAGCAGCTTCGCCGGGACATCCGTCTACAATGAGCAGTTCTTC.